These 22 T cell receptor beta chains originate from one sample sequenced in a study of blood T cell repertoires in COVID-19 (dated by TCRdb to the early 2020s). The protocol used for the library was the immunoSEQ multiplex PCR assay. What TCRdb holds here is the immuneACCESS table cut down to in-frame rearrangements. Part of the clones is not present; checked against another copy, under half of the missing clones reflect an unresolved V gene, and the others are unexplained. Within this sample are about 280,000 clones, with about 90% of them counted one time only. The ten biggest clones cover about 4% of the sample. The sample taken for sequencing was PBMCs or T cells enriched from blood (not recorded which). These receptors were collected from a woman between 25 and 40 years old with acute COVID-19.

V is TRBV5-8 and J is TRBJ2-7, with 10 bases matching TRBD2. V was clipped by 4 bases and J by 4 bases; unmatched bases: 8. The V gene's germline CDR1 is SGHTS and CDR2 YDEGEE. The CDR3 runs to 15 residues. The DNA of the CDR3 is TGTGCCAGCAGCCCCGTCGGGACTAGCGTATACGAGCAGTACTTC. Protein product: CASSPVGTSVYEQYF.

The chain is built from TRBV28 and TRBJ2-5, with 8 positions matching TRBD1. CDR1 and CDR2 (germline): MDHEN, SYDVKM. V trimming: 4 bases; J trimming: 1 base; junction bases outside the gene matches: 5. The CDR3 contains 15 residues. The CDR3 region is CASSSDRAPQETQYF. The DNA for the CDR3 is TGTGCCAGCAGTTCGGACAGGGCCCCCCAAGAGACCCAGTACTTC. The full variable domain, its missing parts supplied by reference TRBV28 and TRBJ2-5, is DVKVTQSSRYLVKRTGEKVFLECVQDMDHENMFWYRQDPGLGLRLIYFSYDVKMKEKGDIPEGYSVSREKKERFSLILESASTNQTSMYLCASSSDRAPQETQYFGPGTRLLVL.

This chain connects TRBV29-1 to TRBJ2-2; D call uncertain. CDR1 and CDR2 (germline): SQVTM, ANQGSEA. The CDR3 contains 12 residues. V lost 1 base to trimming and J lost 3 bases, with 3 bases between them. The CDR3 DNA reads as TGCAGCGTTGAAGCAGACACCGGGGAGCTGTTTTTT. Protein sequence: CSVEADTGELFF.

This chain links TRBV28 with TRBJ2-1; 9 bases are shared with TRBD2. CDR3 length: 16 residues. Per the germline V gene, CDR1 is MDHEN and CDR2 is SYDVKM. The V and J ends lost 5 bases and 8 bases, in that order; junction bases with no gene match: 13. The CDR3: CASSPPSGDNEDEQFF. In nucleotides, the CDR3 is TGTGCCAGCAGTCCACCTAGCGGGGACAATGAGGATGAGCAGTTCTTC.

This chain links TRBV2 with TRBJ2-4; 9 bases are shared with TRBD2. V was clipped by 4 bases and J by 11 bases; unmatched bases: 6. There are 13 residues in the CDR3. Germline V gene data show CDR1 as SNHLY and CDR2 as FYNNEI. The CDR3 nucleotides read TGTGCCAGCAGTGCGGAAGCGGGAGGTTTTCAGTACTTC. Translation: CASSAEAGGFQYF.

The chain combines TRBV19 with TRBJ1-1, with TRBD1 matching over 7 bases. The CDR3 has 13 amino acids. Germline V gene data show CDR1 as LNHDA and CDR2 as SQIVND (reference sequence). After removal of 5 bases from V and 7 bases from J, the junction contained 7 bases not matched to a gene. The CDR3 DNA is TGTGCCAGTAGTCCGGGACAGCCTTTTGAAGCTTTCTTT. The encoded protein is CASSPGQPFEAFF.

The rearrangement joins TRBV13 to TRBJ2-7; D is perhaps TRBD2 (6 bases). V lost 2 bases and J lost 5, with 7 bases in between. This CDR3 spans 12 amino acids. Germline V gene lookup returns CDR1 PRHDT and CDR2 FYEKMQ (reference sequence). The CDR3 DNA reads TGTGCCAGCAGCTTAACGGGGGACGAGCAGTACTTC. Amino acid sequence: CASSLTGDEQYF.

The chain recombines TRBV4-1 with TRBJ1-5; TRBD1 aligns across 7 bases. Germline V gives CDR1 MGHRA, CDR2 YSYEKL. The CDR3 extends over 18 amino acids. V was clipped by 1 base and J by 0 bases; unmatched bases: 9. The CDR3 is CASSQAKGAKSSNQPQHF. The CDR3 nucleotides are TGCGCCAGCAGCCAAGCTAAGGGGGCCAAATCTAGCAATCAGCCCCAGCATTTT.

V gene TRBV28 combines with J gene TRBJ2-3; 15 bases map to TRBD2. The CDR3 consists of 17 residues. The junction had 10 bases not matched to a gene; V was cut back by 6 bases and J by 6 bases. In germline, CDR1 is MDHEN, CDR2 SYDVKM. The CDR3 DNA is TGTGCCAGCAGCTTCCCCGGACTAGCGGGAGGGCCCGATACGCAGTATTTT. It is translated as CASSFPGLAGGPDTQYF.

This sequence joins TRBV29-1 and TRBJ2-7; TRBD1 matches at 7 bases. The J segment lost 2 bases and the V segment lost 0 bases, leaving 7 bases of the junction unmatched. The CDR3 has 15 residues. Germline V lookup: CDR1 SQVTM, CDR2 ANQGSEA. The CDR3 DNA sequence: TGCAGCGTTGAAGATCTTCGGGACAGAGCCTACGAGCAGTACTTC. Amino acids: CSVEDLRDRAYEQYF.

The rearrangement links TRBV5-4 to TRBJ1-4; D unclear. V lost 1 base and J lost 9, with 10 bases in between. This CDR3 region has 13 residues. Germline values: CDR1 SGHNT, CDR2 YYREEE (reference sequence). CDR3 coding DNA: TGTGCCAGCAGCTTGAAGGCGGATCAAAAACTGTTTTTT. Its translation is CASSLKADQKLFF.

A note on this clone: Other DNA variants within this sample encode the same CDR3. The chain is built from TRBV19 and TRBJ2-7; no reliable D call. The CDR3 has 13 residues. The germline gives CDR1 LNHDA, CDR2 SQIVND (reference sequence). V lost 3 bases and J lost 2, with 8 bases in between. The chain's CDR3 is CASSITAAYEQYF. DNA of the CDR3: TGTGCCAGTAGTATTACAGCTGCCTACGAGCAGTACTTC.

The chain links TRBV27 to TRBJ2-1; 10 positions match TRBD2. Germline assignment: CDR1 MNHEY and CDR2 SMNVEV (reference sequence). This CDR3 spans 14 amino acids. J gave up 7 bases and V 7 bases, and 7 bases lay outside the gene matches. The CDR3 DNA reads TGTGCCAGCATCCCACTAGCGGGAAGGAATGAGCAGTTCTTC. Translation: CASIPLAGRNEQFF.

This chain links TRBV6-1 with TRBJ2-1, with TRBD2 as a possible D gene (5 bases). Germline V gene lookup returns CDR1 MNHNS and CDR2 SASEGT. V gave up 3 bases and J gave up 7 bases, with 16 bases separating them. The CDR3 spans 15 residues. The CDR3 sequence is CASSDIRETGNEQFF. The CDR3, as DNA: TGTGCCAGCAGTGATATCCGGGAAACTGGTAATGAGCAGTTCTTC.

This chain connects TRBV2 to TRBJ2-3; D ambiguous. The CDR3 extends over 12 amino acids. Trimming removed 7 bases from V and 2 bases from J, with 7 bases in between. Germline V lookup: CDR1 SNHLY, CDR2 FYNNEI. This CDR3 is CASMRDTDTQYF. The DNA for the CDR3 is TGTGCCAGCATGAGAGACACAGATACGCAGTATTTT.

The chain links TRBV18 to TRBJ2-2; D is possibly TRBD2 (5 bases). Trimming took off 5 bases at V and 2 bases at J, with 12 bases between the two ends. Germline V gene data show CDR1 as KGHSH and CDR2 as LQKENI. The CDR3 loop spans 15 amino acids. Written as DNA, the CDR3 is TGTGCCAGCTCAATACGTACGGGAAACACCGGGGAGCTGTTTTTT. It specifies CASSIRTGNTGELFF.

V and J are TRBV6-4 and TRBJ2-1, with 8 bases matching TRBD2. CDR1 and CDR2 (germline): MRHNA, SNTAGT. The CDR3 has 15 amino acids. The V segment lost 10 bases and the J segment 0 bases; nucleotides outside the gene matches: 8. The CDR3: CATRLAPSSYNEQFF. CDR3 nucleotides: TGTGCCACCCGACTAGCGCCCAGCTCCTACAATGAGCAGTTCTTC.

The chain links TRBV27 to TRBJ1-5, with 7 bases matching TRBD1. CDR3 length: 17 residues. The V gene's germline CDR1 is MNHEY and CDR2 SMNVEV (reference sequence). After removal of 3 bases from V and 2 bases from J, the junction contained 10 bases not matched to a gene. CDR3 bases: TGTGCCAGCAGTTTGTATCCCGACAGGGAAGGCAATCAGCCCCAGCATTTT. Protein product: CASSLYPDREGNQPQHF.

The chain has TRBV5-1 and TRBJ2-2, with D unresolved. Between the trimmed V and J ends, which lost 4 bases and 4 bases, there was a span of 8 bases. The germline gives CDR1 SGHRS, CDR2 YFSETQ. The CDR3 spans 13 residues. For the CDR3, the DNA is TGCGCCAGCAGCACCAGGATCACCGGGGAGCTGTTTTTT. Translated, it gives CASSTRITGELFF.

The chain joins TRBV5-1 to TRBJ2-2; D gene ambiguous. Trimming shortened V by 2 bases and J by 1 base, and 6 bases separated the two germline ends. Per the germline V gene, CDR1 is SGHRS and CDR2 is YFSETQ. The CDR3 length is 14 residues. The CDR3 region has the DNA TGCGCCAGCAGCTTCACAGAGAACACCGGGGAGCTGTTTTTT. Its translation is CASSFTENTGELFF.

The chain links TRBV19 to TRBJ2-7; the D gene is possibly TRBD1 (5 bases). The CDR3 runs to 14 residues. Germline V gene sequence: CDR1 LNHDA, CDR2 SQIVND (reference sequence). V was pared by 5 bases and J by 3 bases, with 14 bases between. The CDR3 protein is CASSLQDHSYEQYF. The CDR3 region has the DNA TGTGCCAGTAGTTTACAGGACCATAGCTACGAGCAGTACTTC. Variable domain in full (rest from reference TRBV19 and TRBJ2-7): DGGITQSPKYLFRKEGQNVTLSCEQNLNHDAMYWYRQDPGQGLRLIYYSQIVNDFQKGDIAEGYSVSREKKESFPLTVTSAQKNPTAFYLCASSLQDHSYEQYFGPGTRLTVT.

The V gene is TRBV4-1, the J gene TRBJ1-4; TRBD1 matches at 7 bases. V dropped 5 bases and J dropped 4; count of bases not matched to a gene: 7. The CDR3 spans 15 residues. Germline V CDR1 and CDR2: MGHRA, YSYEKL. The DNA of the CDR3 is TGCGCCAGCAGCTTCTTACAGGGGATTAATGAAAAACTGTTTTTT. This sequence encodes CASSFLQGINEKLFF.